Here is one TCR beta chain with its context. As yet, its antigen is unknown. Trimming took off 10 bases at V and 7 bases at J, with 16 bases between the two ends. In germline, CDR1 is SNHLY, CDR2 FYNNEI. The CDR3 covers 13 residues. 60 Vbeta and 13 Jbeta primers were used in PCR. Measured with immunoSEQ multiplex PCR; TCRdb has only the in-frame clones, and not every one. Found here are roughly 190,000 clones, under 9.5% of them singletons; the top ten hold roughly 1.3%. This specimen comes from a study of cytomegalovirus exposure and HLA in healthy donors. Whole-study findings and limits: TCR beta V segments were, for the most part, productive about 90% or about 30% of the time in an earlier analysis. Of the V segments, some could not be distinguished, including TRBV6-2 and TRBV6-3, and were excluded.

Donors likely had unrecorded immune exposures despite being nominally healthy when sampled. Specimen: PBMCs. The sequence derives from a woman aged 25 to 45 in good health and CMV-seropositive. The chain uses TRBV2 and TRBJ1-4, with D possibly being TRBD1 (5 bases). CDR3 sequence reads: CATGSIGGEKLFF. CDR3 bases: TGTGCCACCGGGAGTATCGGGGGTGAAAAACTGTTTTTT. Drawing the rest from reference TRBV2 and TRBJ1-4, the complete variable domain is EPEVTQTPSHQVTQMGQEVILRCVPISNHLYFYWYRQILGQKVEFLVSFYNNEISEKSEIFDDQFSVERPDGSNFTLKIRSTKLEDSAMYFCATGSIGGEKLFFGSGTQLSVL.